Shown below are 10 T cell receptor beta chains from a single sample sequenced in a study of T-cell reconstitution after alpha-beta-depleted transplantation in children. This sample's TCRbeta library carried unique molecular identifier barcodes. One entry per CDR3 protein results from TCRdb running MiXCR on the PCR reads. The sample contains 300,000 or so distinct CDR3 sequences, around 25% of which appear only once. The sequenced sample was PBMCs, mostly from graft donor cells, obtained 180 days after TCRalphabeta/CD19-depleted stem cell transplant. These receptors were obtained from a male patient younger than 18 who had a stem cell transplant for acute lymphoblastic leukemia, so the T cells may come from the graft donor.

In this sample, this clonotype turned up a few times. The chain recombines TRBV20-1 with TRBJ1-1, with D maybe TRBD1 (6 bases). The CDR3 contains 13 residues. The V gene's germline CDR1 is DFQATT and CDR2 SNEGSKA (reference sequence). The germline V and J ends were trimmed by 5 bases and 1 base, with 11 bases remaining between them. The CDR3 coding sequence is TGCAGTGCTTTCAAACAGGGGAACACTGAAGCTTTCTTT. This gives the protein CSAFKQGNTEAFF.

This clonotype was detected a few times. The chain carries TRBV12-3 or TRBV12-4 and TRBJ1-3; D gene unclear. V was clipped by 2 bases and J by 4 bases, with 6 bases between them. The CDR3 extends over 13 amino acids. Here the CDR3 DNA reads TGTGCCAGCAGTTTATACGGGGGAAACACCATATATTTT. Translated: CASSLYGGNTIYF.

Only a few counts were recorded for this clonotype. This chain uses TRBV5-1 with TRBJ2-3, with D uncertain. From germline, CDR1 is SGHRS and CDR2 YFSETQ. This CDR3 region has 12 residues. V shed 5 bases and J shed 4 bases, with 8 bases lying between them. The CDR3 bases are TGCGCCAGCAGAACGATCGCAGATACGCAGTATTTT. This gives the protein CASRTIADTQYF.

This clonotype appeared a few times. The rearrangement links TRBV5-1 to TRBJ2-2; TRBD2 aligns across 11 bases. J lost 8 bases, V lost 1 base, and 7 bases had no gene match. Per the germline V gene, CDR1 is SGHRS and CDR2 is YFSETQ. The CDR3 runs to 16 residues. The CDR3 DNA reads TGCGCCAGCAGCTTGTTACTAGCGGGAGTGAGTGGGGAGCTGTTTTTT. Translating it yields CASSLLLAGVSGELFF.

This clonotype showed up just a few times. The CDR3 loop is CSIHTGFGQPQHF. The CDR3 DNA reads as TGCAGTATTCACACAGGGTTTGGTCAGCCCCAGCATTTT. V and J are TRBV29-1 and TRBJ1-5; tentative D call: TRBD1 (6 bases). Germline CDR1 is SQVTM and CDR2 is ANQGSEA. CDR3 length: 13 amino acids.

This clonotype was seen more than once but under ten times. This chain uses TRBV5-6 with TRBJ2-7, with D perhaps matching TRBD1 or TRBD2 (5 bases each). CDR1 is SGHDT and CDR2 is YYEEEE in the germline V gene. With 1 base removed from V and 6 bases from J, the gap between germline ends came to 23 bases. This CDR3 contains 17 residues. The CDR3 loop reads CASSLRIGTYYRIEQYF. CDR3 DNA: TGTGCCAGCAGCTTGCGTATCGGGACCTATTACCGAATCGAGCAGTACTTC. The variable domain in full, completed from reference TRBV5-6 and TRBJ2-7, reads DAGVTQSPTHLIKTRGQQVTLRCSPKSGHDTVSWYQQALGQGPQFIFQYYEEEERQRGNFPDRFSGHQFPNYSSELNVNALLLGDSALYLCASSLRIGTYYRIEQYFGPGTRLTVT.

This clonotype turned up a few times. The chain joins TRBV7-9 to TRBJ2-3, with TRBD1 matching over 9 bases. The CDR3 totals 16 residues. Germline lookup yields CDR1 SEHNR and CDR2 FQNEAQ (reference sequence). The V segment lost 5 bases and the J segment 3 bases; nucleotides outside the gene matches: 9. DNA of the CDR3: TGTGCCAGCAGCGGTCCGGGACAGGGCCCTACAGATACGCAGTATTTT. As protein: CASSGPGQGPTDTQYF. Drawing the rest from reference TRBV7-9 and TRBJ2-3, the complete variable domain is DTGVSQNPRHKITKRGQNVTFRCDPISEHNRLYWYRQTLGQGPEFLTYFQNEAQLEKSRLLSDRFSAERPKGSFSTLEIQRTEQGDSAMYLCASSGPGQGPTDTQYFGPGTRLTVL.

V is TRBV20-1 and J is TRBJ2-5; 8 bases are a match to TRBD2. V lost 3 bases and J lost 2; bases outside the gene matches: 8. This CDR3 spans 15 amino acids. Germline-derived CDR1 and CDR2 are DFQATT and SNEGSKA (reference sequence). The CDR3 here is CSASPTSGEQETQYF. For the CDR3, the DNA is TGCAGTGCTAGCCCAACTAGCGGTGAACAAGAGACCCAGTACTTC.

This clonotype was observed a few times. This chain connects TRBV7-3 to TRBJ2-1; 8 bases align to TRBD1. Germline V CDR1 and CDR2: SGHTA, FQGTGA. The CDR3 is made up of 14 amino acids. V was clipped by 5 bases and J by 7 bases; unmatched bases: 7. The CDR3 sequence is CASSPPDRENEQFF. The CDR3 nucleotides are TGTGCCAGCAGCCCACCGGACAGGGAGAATGAGCAGTTCTTC.

The chain is built from TRBV7-9 and TRBJ1-2, with D uncertain. Per the germline V gene, CDR1 is SEHNR and CDR2 is FQNEAQ (reference sequence). The CDR3 extends over 14 amino acids. The V end lost 0 bases, the J end lost 5 bases, and 10 bases lay between the germline ends. CDR3 region: CASSLAGFLYGYTF. The DNA of the CDR3 is TGTGCCAGCAGCTTAGCAGGGTTTCTGTATGGCTACACCTTC. Supplemented by reference TRBV7-9 and TRBJ1-2, the full variable domain reads DTGVSQNPRHKITKRGQNVTFRCDPISEHNRLYWYRQTLGQGPEFLTYFQNEAQLEKSRLLSDRFSAERPKGSFSTLEIQRTEQGDSAMYLCASSLAGFLYGYTFGSGTRLTVV.